This entry lists 32 T cell receptor beta chains sequenced from one sample in a study of beta chain features in type 1 diabetes. Expressed TCRB transcripts were sequenced, since all the RNA that had been isolated was reverse transcribed. Only in-frame clones appear in the TCRdb table, and some are missing; sequencing was by immunoSEQ multiplex PCR. The sample lists more than 150,000 clones, roughly 9% occurring once. Whole-study findings and limits: All four CD4+ subsets of Type 1 diabetes patients contained TCRB CDR3s that were moderately but significantly shorter.

Their antigen targets remain unknown. The sequencing input was central memory CD4+ T cells from blood. Source of these receptors: a woman aged 25 to 45 with type 1 diabetes.

This clone was observed a few times. J is TRBJ2-1 and V is TRBV2; tentatively, D is TRBD2 (5 bases). V was cut by 6 bases and J by 10 bases, with 16 bases left in between. Germline V lookup: CDR1 SNHLY, CDR2 FYNNEI. The CDR3 is made up of 13 amino acids. The CDR3 is CASRDWGGSEQFF. DNA for the CDR3: TGTGCCAGCAGGGACTGGGGTGGCAGCGAGCAGTTCTTC.

This clone came up many times. The J gene is TRBJ2-7, the V gene TRBV30; TRBD2 matches 7 bases. The CDR3 is 14 residues long. The germline V gene encodes CDR1 GTSNPN and CDR2 SVGIG (reference sequence). V shed 0 bases and J 0 bases; nucleotides not matched to a gene: 2. CDR3 residues: CAWSVGGGSYEQYF. For the CDR3, the DNA is TGTGCCTGGAGTGTAGGCGGGGGCTCCTACGAGCAGTACTTC.

This clone has only a few counts. The sample holds other DNA sequences that translate to the same CDR3. This chain joins TRBV18 and TRBJ2-1, with a possible D match to TRBD2 (5 bases). CDR1 is KGHSH and CDR2 is LQKENI in the germline V gene. The CDR3 is 13 residues long. Trimming cost V 4 bases and J 4 bases, with 8 bases left between them. As DNA, the CDR3 is TGTGCCAGCTCACTTTCGGGATACAATGAGCAGTTCTTC. It codes for CASSLSGYNEQFF.

This chain uses TRBV30 with TRBJ2-1; the D gene is possibly TRBD1 (6 bases). Per germline, CDR1 GTSNPN and CDR2 SVGIG (reference sequence). Deletions cut 5 bases from V and 2 bases from J, with 13 bases between. The CDR3 length is 14 residues. The CDR3 region has the DNA TGTGCCTGGTGCCGGGACACAACCTACAATGAGCAGTTCTTC. Translation gives CAWCRDTTYNEQFF.

The chain recombines TRBV5-6 with TRBJ2-7; the D is unclear. V was shortened by 4 bases and J by 2 bases, with 10 bases between the two germline ends. This CDR3 is built from 13 residues. CDR1 is SGHDT, CDR2 YYEEEE, per germline. The CDR3 nucleotides are TGTGCCAGCAGCCCACTTGACACCTACGAGCAGTACTTC. Translated: CASSPLDTYEQYF.

The rearrangement joins TRBV14 to TRBJ2-1; tentative D call: TRBD2 (6 bases). Germline assignment: CDR1 SGHDN and CDR2 FVKESK. The CDR3 runs to 17 residues. V dropped 4 bases and J dropped 0 bases, with 16 bases sitting between them. The CDR3 protein is CASSLRIAAYSYNEQFF. Here the CDR3 DNA reads TGTGCCAGCAGCCTAAGAATAGCGGCCTACTCCTACAATGAGCAGTTCTTC.

The V and J genes are TRBV4-2 and TRBJ2-1; 7 nucleotides agree with TRBD2. V was clipped by 0 bases and J by 1 base; unmatched bases: 6. Germline CDR1 reads LGHNA; CDR2 reads YNFKEQ. The CDR3 totals 17 residues. DNA for the CDR3: TGTGCCAGCAGCCAAGATTCCCAGCGGGGATCCTACAATGAGCAGTTCTTC. Translated, it gives CASSQDSQRGSYNEQFF.

This clone occurred a few times. This chain links TRBV5-1 with TRBJ1-1; D is possibly TRBD1 (6 bases). Germline loops: CDR1 SGHRS, CDR2 YFSETQ. V shed 1 base and J shed 1 base, with 11 bases lying between them. The CDR3 is 15 amino acids. Here the CDR3 reads CASSLNGQPNTEAFF. CDR3 nucleotide sequence: TGCGCCAGCAGCTTGAATGGACAGCCGAACACTGAAGCTTTCTTT. The variable domain in full, with the rest retrieved from reference TRBV5-1 and TRBJ1-1, is KAGVTQTPRYLIKTRGQQVTLSCSPISGHRSVSWYQQTPGQGLQFLFEYFSETQRNKGNFPGRFSGRQFSNSRSEMNVSTLELGDSALYLCASSLNGQPNTEAFFGQGTRLTVV.

The chain joins TRBV5-1 to TRBJ1-2; D gene ambiguous. From germline, CDR1 is SGHRS and CDR2 YFSETQ. V was clipped by 4 bases and J by 2 bases, with 15 bases between them. This CDR3 is built from 15 residues. The CDR3 here is CASSVGSSGNYGYTF. For the CDR3, the DNA is TGCGCCAGCAGCGTGGGTAGTTCGGGGAACTATGGCTACACCTTC.

This clone has just a few counts. The genes are TRBV28 and TRBJ1-5; maybe TRBD1 (5 bases). The CDR3 sequence is 13 residues long. The ends were cut back, 5 bases at V and 6 bases at J, with 11 bases in the middle. Germline V gene lookup returns CDR1 MDHEN and CDR2 SYDVKM. CDR3 loop: CASSDSLVQPQHF. The DNA for the CDR3 is TGTGCCAGCAGTGACAGTCTGGTTCAGCCCCAGCATTTT.

The gene calls are TRBV30 and TRBJ1-2; a possible D gene is TRBD1 (5 bases). This CDR3 is built from 13 residues. CDR1 GTSNPN and CDR2 SVGIG come from the germline V gene (reference sequence). Deletions cut 1 base from V and 4 bases from J, with 10 bases between. The DNA of the CDR3 is TGTGCCTGGAGTGGGACACCAACCTATGGCTACACCTTC. Its translation is CAWSGTPTYGYTF.

The rearrangement joins TRBV7-9 to TRBJ2-1, with D perhaps matching TRBD2 (6 bases). V gave up 6 bases and J gave up 5 bases, with 14 bases separating them. The CDR3 totals 14 residues. CDR1 and CDR2 from the germline V gene are SEHNR and FQNEAQ (reference sequence). The CDR3 reads CASSFRDLNNEQFF. CDR3 nucleotides: TGTGCCAGCAGTTTCCGGGACTTAAACAATGAGCAGTTCTTC.

The chain recombines TRBV29-1 with TRBJ1-3; TRBD1 is a possible D gene (5 bases). The V end lost 7 bases, the J end lost 0 bases, and 13 bases lay between the germline ends. The CDR3 has 14 residues. The germline V gene encodes CDR1 SQVTM and CDR2 ANQGSEA. In DNA, the CDR3 is TGCAGCGCTGGGACTCCCGACTCTGGAAACACCATATATTTT. Translated: CSAGTPDSGNTIYF.

This clone was recorded a few times. Different DNA sequences within this sample yield the same CDR3. V usage is TRBV19 and J usage is TRBJ2-3; 10 bases line up with TRBD2. There are 12 residues in the CDR3. Germline CDR1 is LNHDA and CDR2 is SQIVND (reference sequence). V shed 8 bases, J shed 5 bases, and the junction held 1 base outside the gene matches. This CDR3 reads CASRLAGDTQYF. The CDR3 DNA reads as TGTGCCAGTCGACTAGCGGGAGATACGCAGTATTTT.

The chain employs TRBV19 and TRBJ2-1, with TRBD2 identical over 15 bases. The CDR3 totals 16 residues. The V gene end was trimmed by 6 bases and the J gene end by 8 bases; junction bases not matched to a gene: 8. Germline V gene data show CDR1 as LNHDA and CDR2 as SQIVND (reference sequence). The CDR3 loop is CASRKPGLAGGYEQFF. CDR3 nucleotide sequence: TGTGCCAGTAGGAAACCGGGACTAGCGGGAGGTTATGAGCAGTTCTTC.

CDR3 amino acids: CASSRGTSAWDEQFF. The CDR3 DNA sequence: TGTGCCAGCAGTAGAGGGACTAGCGCTTGGGATGAGCAGTTCTTC. The chain links TRBV6-6 to TRBJ2-1; 10 bases agree with TRBD2. J gave up 8 bases and V 5 bases, and 9 bases lay outside the gene matches. This CDR3 has 15 amino acids. Germline V CDR1 and CDR2: MNHNY, SVGAGI (reference sequence).

This clone showed up just a few times. The chain recombines TRBV7-3 with TRBJ2-2; 10 bases map to TRBD2. This CDR3 has 17 amino acids. Germline CDR1 reads SGHTA; CDR2 reads FQGTGA. Trimming took 5 bases from V and 8 from J; bases not matched to a gene: 14. CDR3 sequence: CASSASGGLAGVGELFF. The DNA for the CDR3 is TGTGCCAGCAGCGCCTCTGGAGGCCTAGCGGGAGTAGGGGAGCTGTTTTTT.

This clone has a handful of counts. The chain has TRBV29-1 and TRBJ2-7, with a weak D call TRBD2 (5 bases). The CDR3 spans 14 residues. Trimming left V 7 bases short and J 3 bases short, with 19 bases between. Germline CDR1 and CDR2: SQVTM and ANQGSEA. Written as DNA, the CDR3 is TGCAGCGGTAGTAACAGCGGACCCGTCTACGAGCAGTACTTC. Amino acids: CSGSNSGPVYEQYF.

This clone was recorded a few times. The rearrangement links TRBV5-1 to TRBJ1-1; D might be TRBD1 (5 bases). This CDR3 is built from 14 residues. Germline V lookup: CDR1 SGHRS, CDR2 YFSETQ. The V and J ends lost 5 bases and 4 bases respectively, with 15 bases between them. The CDR3 protein is CASSPIRGGTEAFF. In DNA form, the CDR3 reads TGCGCCAGCAGTCCAATAAGGGGAGGCACTGAAGCTTTCTTT.

This chain joins TRBV29-1 and TRBJ2-1, with TRBD1 as a possible D gene (5 bases). The CDR3 spans 16 residues. V lost 1 base to trimming and J lost 0 bases, with 13 bases between them. CDR1 SQVTM and CDR2 ANQGSEA come from the germline V gene. DNA of the CDR3: TGCAGCGTTGAAGTTGGTGGGGCCTCCTCCTACAATGAGCAGTTCTTC. It yields the protein CSVEVGGASSYNEQFF.

The chain uses TRBV18 and TRBJ2-1; TRBD2 aligns across 14 bases. The V and J ends lost 6 bases and 7 bases, in that order; junction bases with no gene match: 5. This CDR3 has 15 amino acids. The V gene's germline CDR1 is KGHSH and CDR2 LQKENI. The CDR3: CASSQTSGRENEQFF. The CDR3 bases are TGTGCCAGCTCGCAGACTAGCGGGAGGGAGAATGAGCAGTTCTTC.

The chain combines TRBV7-3 with TRBJ2-5; D remains ambiguous. This CDR3 has 12 residues. The germline V gene encodes CDR1 SGHTA and CDR2 FQGTGA. V dropped 3 bases and J dropped 2 bases, with 4 bases sitting between them. In DNA form, the CDR3 reads TGTGCCAGCAGCTTGACACAAGAGACCCAGTACTTC. This translates into CASSLTQETQYF.

This clone was observed a handful of times. Germline and junction disagree at one end, which may indicate a read error. The J gene is TRBJ2-1, the V gene TRBV7-3, with 8 bases matching TRBD2. This CDR3 comprises 14 residues. The V gene's germline CDR1 is SGHTA and CDR2 FQGTGA. The CDR3 nucleotides are TGTGCCAGCAGCTTAGCGGGCGTCGGGGGGGAGCGGGTCTTC. Its translation is CASSLAGVGGERVF. The variable domain in full, completed from reference TRBV7-3 and TRBJ2-1, reads GAGVSQTPSNKVTEKGKYVELRCDPISGHTALYWYRQSLGQGPEFLIYFQGTGAADDSGLPNDRFFAVRPEGSVSTLKIQRTERGDSAVYLCASSLAGVGGERVFGPGTRLTVL.

The V gene is TRBV9, the J gene TRBJ2-1; D call uncertain. Between the trimmed V and J ends, which lost 4 bases and 0 bases, there was a span of 8 bases. The CDR3 extends over 14 amino acids. Looked up from germline, CDR1 is SGDLS and CDR2 is YYNGEE. The CDR3 bases are TGTGCCAGCAGCCCGAGTCCCTCCTACAATGAGCAGTTCTTC. This encodes CASSPSPSYNEQFF. The whole variable domain, remainder taken from reference TRBV9 and TRBJ2-1, is DSGVTQTPKHLITATGQRVTLRCSPRSGDLSVYWYQQSLDQGLQFLIQYYNGEERAKGNILERFSAQQFPDLHSELNLSSLELGDSALYFCASSPSPSYNEQFFGPGTRLTVL.

The chain employs TRBV28 and TRBJ1-2; D unresolved. The V end lost 10 bases, the J end lost 0 bases, and 6 bases lay between the germline ends. Germline CDR1 and CDR2: MDHEN and SYDVKM. This CDR3 has 11 amino acids. The CDR3 sequence is CATSANYGYTF. CDR3 coding DNA: TGTGCCACCTCGGCTAACTATGGCTACACCTTC.

As to this clone: The junction departs from the called germline gene at one end, perhaps through a read error. The V call is TRBV7-7, the J call TRBJ2-1, with 8 bases lining up with TRBD2. CDR3 length: 14 residues. Germline assignment: CDR1 SSHAT and CDR2 FNYEAQ (reference sequence). CDR3 residues: CASSLVREGGEQFF. DNA for the CDR3: TGTGCTAGCAGCTTAGTACGGGAGGGGGGTGAGCAGTTCTTC.

This clone was seen many times. The genes are TRBV7-9 and TRBJ1-5; a possible D gene is TRBD1 (5 bases). The V and J ends lost 4 bases and 5 bases respectively, with 12 bases between them. CDR1 SEHNR and CDR2 FQNEAQ come from the germline V gene (reference sequence). The CDR3 loop spans 14 amino acids. CDR3 protein: CASSSQGKDQPQHF. For the CDR3, the DNA is TGTGCCAGCAGCTCTCAGGGCAAGGATCAGCCCCAGCATTTT. The full variable domain, in which reference TRBV7-9 and TRBJ1-5 provide the parts outside the CDR3, is DTGVSQNPRHKITKRGQNVTFRCDPISEHNRLYWYRQTLGQGPEFLTYFQNEAQLEKSRLLSDRFSAERPKGSFSTLEIQRTEQGDSAMYLCASSSQGKDQPQHFGDGTRLSIL.

This clone has only a few counts. The chain has TRBV7-2 and TRBJ2-3; TRBD2 might be the D (5 bases). The CDR3 is 13 amino acids. The V and J ends lost 5 bases and 6 bases respectively, with 12 bases between them. Germline lookup yields CDR1 SGHTA and CDR2 FQGNSA. The CDR3 bases are TGTGCCAGCAGCACCACCGCGGGTGATACGCAGTATTTT. Translation gives CASSTTAGDTQYF.

This clone occurred a few times. This rearrangement joins TRBV2 to TRBJ2-7; 7 nucleotides align to TRBD1. V lost 6 bases to trimming and J lost 0 bases; unmatched junction nucleotides: 5. Germline values: CDR1 SNHLY, CDR2 FYNNEI. This CDR3 contains 14 residues. CDR3 DNA: TGTGCCAGCAGGAGCGACAGGGTCTCCTACGAGCAGTACTTC. Translated: CASRSDRVSYEQYF.

In its sample, this clone was seen a few times. The chain joins TRBV4-1 to TRBJ2-3; 8 nucleotides line up with TRBD2. V shed 1 base, J shed 4 bases, and the junction held 7 bases outside the gene matches. From germline, CDR1 is MGHRA and CDR2 YSYEKL. The CDR3 length is 16 residues. CDR3 DNA sequence: TGCGCCAGCAGCCAAGCAAGCGGGAGAGGGCCAGATACGCAGTATTTT. Translation: CASSQASGRGPDTQYF.

In its sample, this clone was seen a few times. The DNA of the CDR3 is TGTGCCAGCAGTTCCTTAACAGGGGGCGTTCAGCCCCAGCATTTT. Residues: CASSSLTGGVQPQHF. The J gene is TRBJ1-5, the V gene TRBV28; 9 bases map to TRBD1. Trimming cost V 4 bases and J 6 bases; bases outside gene matches: 7. Germline lookup yields CDR1 MDHEN and CDR2 SYDVKM. There are 15 residues in the CDR3.

V and J are TRBV18 and TRBJ1-5, with TRBD1 identical over 8 bases. The V and J ends lost 3 bases and 5 bases, in that order; junction bases with no gene match: 3. This CDR3 is built from 14 residues. Germline values: CDR1 KGHSH, CDR2 LQKENI. The CDR3 loop reads CASSPTGVYQPQHF. CDR3 bases: TGTGCCAGCTCACCGACAGGGGTATATCAGCCCCAGCATTTT.